The 27 T cell receptor beta chains below all came from one sample that was sequenced in a study of response to subunit inactivated influenza vaccine. TCRdb reprocessed the RT-PCR reads via MiXCR and lists one record per CDR3 protein. The table lists roughly 650,000 distinct CDR3 sequences, around a sixth of them singletons. The sequencing here drew on PBMCs from blood, taken roughly 13 days after vaccination. The source of these receptors is a man in his fifties or sixties who received an inactivated influenza vaccine.

This chain links TRBV6-1 with TRBJ2-7; TRBD2 might be the D (5 bases). This CDR3 is 18 amino acids long. Trimming left V 9 bases short and J 3 bases short, with 30 bases between. CDR1 is MNHNS, CDR2 SASEGT, per germline. DNA for the CDR3: TGTGCCAGTGGATATATTTACTTCGACGGGAATGGGAACTACGAGCAGTACTTC. This translates into CASGYIYFDGNGNYEQYF.

In the case of this clonotype: Germline is not matched at one junction end, which may reflect a read error. The chain's CDR3 is CASTLNGEVDTQYF. DNA for the CDR3: TGTGCCAGCACCTTAAACGGGGAGGTGGATACGCAGTATTTT. J is TRBJ2-3 and V is TRBV7-9; TRBD2 might be the D (6 bases). Per the germline V gene, CDR1 is SEHNR and CDR2 is FQNEAQ (reference sequence). The CDR3 runs 14 residues.

This clonotype was picked up many times. The rearrangement uses TRBV5-1 and TRBJ2-1; D is uncertain. Germline lookup yields CDR1 SGHRS and CDR2 YFSETQ. Trimming took off 3 bases at V and 0 bases at J, with 10 bases between the two ends. The CDR3 sequence is 15 residues long. The CDR3 nucleotides read TGCGCCAGCAGCTCGACGACCGGCTCCTACAATGAGCAGTTCTTC. Translated: CASSSTTGSYNEQFF.

V is TRBV7-2 and J is TRBJ2-7; 10 bases are shared with TRBD2. CDR1 SGHTA and CDR2 FQGNSA come from the germline V gene. The trim removed 5 bases at V and 2 bases at J, leaving 6 bases unmatched. This CDR3 spans 15 amino acids. The CDR3 sequence: CASSPGLAEAYEQYF. CDR3 nucleotides: TGTGCCAGCAGCCCCGGACTAGCGGAGGCCTACGAGCAGTACTTC.

In this sample, this clonotype turned up a few times. The chain combines TRBV6-1 with TRBJ2-6; D might be TRBD1 (5 bases). The V end was cut by 6 bases, the J end by 0 bases, with 12 bases between. The CDR3 length is 16 residues. Germline V gene sequence: CDR1 MNHNS, CDR2 SASEGT. The chain's CDR3 is CASSNDRDSGANVLTF. The CDR3 nucleotides read TGTGCCAGCAGCAACGACAGAGACTCTGGGGCCAACGTCCTGACTTTC.

CDR3 DNA: TGTGCCAGCAGTTTGGGCGGGAGGATGCGGGAGACCCAGTACTTC. Translation: CASSLGGRMRETQYF. The V gene is TRBV27, the J gene TRBJ2-5, with 8 bases lining up with TRBD2. The V gene's germline CDR1 is MNHEY and CDR2 SMNVEV (reference sequence). This CDR3 region has 15 residues. Trimming removed 3 bases from V and 5 bases from J; junction bases left unmatched: 8.

This clonotype was picked up many times. The chain has TRBV12-3 or TRBV12-4 and TRBJ2-1; 11 nucleotides match TRBD2. The CDR3 spans 15 residues. The junction had 2 bases not matched to a gene; V was cut back by 3 bases and J by 4 bases. The CDR3 loop reads CASSFSGGAYNEQFF. CDR3 bases: TGTGCCAGCAGTTTTAGCGGGGGGGCGTACAATGAGCAGTTCTTC.

The V and J genes are TRBV6-5 and TRBJ2-1; possible D gene TRBD2, 5 bases. Per germline, CDR1 MNHEY and CDR2 SVGAGI. The V end lost 2 bases, the J end lost 7 bases, and 15 bases lay between the germline ends. The CDR3 has 15 residues. DNA of the CDR3: TGTGCCAGCAGTTACCTCGGACTGACTGGGAATGAGCAGTTCTTC. Translated, it gives CASSYLGLTGNEQFF.

This clonotype has only a few counts. The gene calls are TRBV2 and TRBJ2-7; D possibly corresponds to TRBD2 (6 bases). Germline V gene lookup returns CDR1 SNHLY and CDR2 FYNNEI. The CDR3 consists of 15 residues. Between the trimmed V and J ends, which lost 3 bases and 3 bases, there was a span of 15 bases. CDR3 sequence (DNA): TGTGCCAGCAGTGAGCAACCGGGACTCTACTACGAGCAGTACTTC. It encodes CASSEQPGLYYEQYF.

Written as DNA, the CDR3 is TGTGCCAGCAGCTTATCGACTAGCGGGAGGGTTGGGGAGCAGTTCTTC. Its translation: CASSLSTSGRVGEQFF. This chain joins TRBV7-9 and TRBJ2-1; 14 bases align to TRBD2. V lost 2 bases to trimming and J lost 10 bases; unmatched junction nucleotides: 7. Germline CDR1 is SEHNR and CDR2 is FQNEAQ (reference sequence). The CDR3 consists of 16 residues.

This clonotype was observed a few times. J is TRBJ2-1 and V is TRBV6-1; 8 nucleotides line up with TRBD2. This CDR3 has 16 amino acids. Trimming cost V 6 bases and J 4 bases; bases outside gene matches: 11. Germline loops: CDR1 MNHNS, CDR2 SASEGT. CDR3 nucleotides: TGTGCCAGCAGAACAACTCCGGGACTAGGGTACAATGAGCAGTTCTTC. Residues: CASRTTPGLGYNEQFF.

This clonotype was detected only a few times. The chain links TRBV14 to TRBJ2-1; D gene unclear. Germline V lookup: CDR1 SGHDN, CDR2 FVKESK. This CDR3 has 12 amino acids. V lost 3 bases, J lost 10 bases, and 10 bases lay in between. The CDR3 coding sequence is TGTGCCAGCAGCCATCAGAATCGCGAGCAGTTCTTC. Protein: CASSHQNREQFF.

The CDR3: CSARDWDRTTSYTF. CDR3 coding DNA: TGCAGTGCTAGAGATTGGGACAGGACTACGAGCTACACCTTC. The V and J genes are TRBV20-1 and TRBJ1-2, with 8 nucleotides matching TRBD1. This CDR3 has 14 residues. Trimming removed 0 bases from V and 9 bases from J; junction bases left unmatched: 9. Looked up from germline, CDR1 is DFQATT and CDR2 is SNEGSKA (reference sequence).

V gene TRBV29-1 combines with J gene TRBJ2-3; a possible D gene is TRBD2 (5 bases). Germline V gene data show CDR1 as SQVTM and CDR2 as ANQGSEA. The V end lost 6 bases, the J end lost 6 bases, and 16 bases lay between the germline ends. CDR3 size: 13 residues. The CDR3 protein is CSVGYRGDDTQYF. DNA for the CDR3: TGCAGCGTAGGATATCGGGGAGACGATACGCAGTATTTT.

This chain uses TRBV20-1 with TRBJ1-1; D is possibly TRBD1 (5 bases). The germline V and J ends were trimmed by 0 bases and 0 bases, with 8 bases remaining between them. Germline V gene lookup returns CDR1 DFQATT and CDR2 SNEGSKA (reference sequence). This CDR3 spans 14 amino acids. CDR3 sequence reads: CSARERQMNTEAFF. The CDR3, as DNA: TGCAGTGCTAGAGAACGACAGATGAACACTGAAGCTTTCTTT.

The V call is TRBV2, the J call TRBJ2-1; TRBD1 agrees at 9 bases. The junction had 11 bases not matched to a gene; V was cut back by 6 bases and J by 8 bases. The germline CDR1 and CDR2 sequences are SNHLY and FYNNEI. This CDR3 region has 15 residues. The CDR3, as DNA: TGTGCCAGCAGCTACAGGGGGCTCCGCCAAGATGAGCAGTTCTTC. Translating gives CASSYRGLRQDEQFF.

The table lists this clonotype with a few counts. The J gene is TRBJ2-1, the V gene TRBV2, with TRBD2 as a possible D gene (6 bases). Trimming left V 3 bases short and J 9 bases short, with 12 bases between. This CDR3 is 13 amino acids long. Germline CDR1 reads SNHLY; CDR2 reads FYNNEI. CDR3 coding DNA: TGTGCCAGCAGTGATTCGGGGGATGCTGAGCAGTTCTTC. It specifies CASSDSGDAEQFF.

The sample holds a few counts of this clonotype. This rearrangement joins TRBV7-8 to TRBJ1-5; a possible D gene is TRBD1 (5 bases). V lost 5 bases and J lost 0, with 17 bases in between. The CDR3 has 17 amino acids. Looked up from germline, CDR1 is SGHVS and CDR2 is FQNEAQ. The CDR3 DNA sequence: TGTGCCAGCAGCACTCGGGCTGGGGGATATAGCAATCAGCCCCAGCATTTT. This encodes CASSTRAGGYSNQPQHF.

V gene TRBV30 combines with J gene TRBJ2-5; TRBD1 aligns across 7 bases. CDR1 is GTSNPN and CDR2 is SVGIG in the germline V gene (reference sequence). This CDR3 comprises 15 residues. J was trimmed by 7 bases and V by 2 bases; bases with no gene match: 13. CDR3 sequence (DNA): TGTGCCTGGAGTAAAACCTCAGGGGGTATGGGGACCCAGTACTTC. It specifies CAWSKTSGGMGTQYF.

This clonotype has just a few counts. The chain uses TRBV4-2 and TRBJ1-4; 10 bases line up with TRBD1. This CDR3 is built from 15 residues. The V gene's germline CDR1 is LGHNA and CDR2 YNFKEQ. V dropped 3 bases and J dropped 7; count of bases not matched to a gene: 5. CDR3 sequence reads: CASSQRQGAPEKLFF. In nucleotides, the CDR3 is TGTGCCAGCAGCCAGAGACAGGGGGCGCCTGAAAAACTGTTTTTT.

The CDR3 region is CSASRAGSGTEAFF. As DNA, the CDR3 is TGCAGTGCTAGTAGGGCCGGGTCGGGGACTGAAGCTTTCTTT. The chain joins TRBV20-1 to TRBJ1-1; D not certain. Germline CDR1 DFQATT, CDR2 SNEGSKA (reference sequence). The V and J ends lost 3 bases and 5 bases respectively, with 16 bases between them. This CDR3 is 14 amino acids long.

The chain is built from TRBV18 and TRBJ2-7; TRBD1 aligns across 8 bases. Germline V lookup: CDR1 KGHSH, CDR2 LQKENI. There are 12 residues in the CDR3. The CDR3, as DNA: TGTGCGTGGACAGGGAATTTCTACGAGCAGTACTTC. Encoded protein: CAWTGNFYEQYF.

This clonotype turned up a few times. The chain uses TRBV7-6 and TRBJ1-1; 8 bases map to TRBD1. This CDR3 is built from 16 residues. V was clipped by 1 base and J by 4 bases; unmatched bases: 8. Germline CDR1 and CDR2: SGHVS and FNYEAQ. The DNA for the CDR3 is TGTGCCAGCAGCTTAGGTAGGACAGGGAAGAGCACTGAAGCTTTCTTT. This encodes CASSLGRTGKSTEAFF. Drawing the rest from reference TRBV7-6 and TRBJ1-1, the complete variable domain is GAGVSQSPRYKVTKRGQDVALRCDPISGHVSLYWYRQALGQGPEFLTYFNYEAQQDKSGLPNDRFSAERPEGSISTLTIQRTEQRDSAMYRCASSLGRTGKSTEAFFGQGTRLTVV.

This clonotype came up many times. This chain links TRBV7-2 with TRBJ2-3, with D possibly being TRBD2 (5 bases). Germline V gene sequence: CDR1 SGHTA, CDR2 FQGNSA. This CDR3 region has 13 residues. V was cut by 1 base and J by 5 bases, with 7 bases left in between. As DNA, the CDR3 is TGTGCCAGCAGCTTAGGAGGGCGAGATACGCAGTATTTT. This codes for CASSLGGRDTQYF.

The chain has TRBV7-8 and TRBJ2-2; 7 positions match TRBD2. Germline V CDR1 and CDR2: SGHVS, FQNEAQ. Germline trimming cut 1 base from V and 3 bases from J; bases unmatched to any gene: 5. The CDR3 is 16 residues long. For the CDR3, the DNA is TGTGCCAGCAGCTTAGGGGGGGGGAGGGACACCGGGGAGCTGTTTTTT. Translation: CASSLGGGRDTGELFF.

This clonotype was observed a handful of times. The J gene is TRBJ2-2, the V gene TRBV29-1, with 11 bases aligning to TRBD2. Germline V gives CDR1 SQVTM, CDR2 ANQGSEA. The J segment lost 1 base and the V segment lost 6 bases, leaving 1 base of the junction unmatched. The CDR3 is 14 amino acids. The CDR3 here is CSVGTSGNTGELFF. CDR3 bases: TGCAGCGTAGGGACTAGCGGGAACACCGGGGAGCTGTTTTTT.

This clonotype showed up just a few times. V and J are TRBV18 and TRBJ2-3; D remains ambiguous. Germline lookup yields CDR1 KGHSH and CDR2 LQKENI. This CDR3 spans 14 amino acids. The ends were cut back, 2 bases at V and 2 bases at J, with 8 bases in the middle. This chain's CDR3 is CASSPMGSTDTQYF. The CDR3 region has the DNA TGTGCCAGCTCACCAATGGGTTCCACAGATACGCAGTATTTT. The full variable domain, in which reference TRBV18 and TRBJ2-3 provide the parts outside the CDR3, is NAGVMQNPRHLVRRRGQEARLRCSPMKGHSHVYWYRQLPEEGLKFMVYLQKENIIDESGMPKERFSAEFPKEGPSILRIQQVVRGDSAAYFCASSPMGSTDTQYFGPGTRLTVL.